This T cell receptor beta chain appears in the sequencing data of a study of control samples from healthy donors and cancer patients. Libraries were prepared by immunoSEQ multiplex PCR; TCRdb keeps only in-frame clonotypes and omits some of them. The sample holds more than 95,000 clones, more than 75% seen once. Germline values: CDR1 MNHEY, CDR2 SVGEGT. The CDR3 is 16 amino acids. Trimming took 5 bases from V and 5 from J, leaving 20 bases between them. The source is a man aged 18 to 29 in good health. This chain links TRBV6-2 or TRBV6-3 with TRBJ2-3; D is undetermined. The sequenced sample was blood. Here the CDR3 reads CASSRPSLWEGDTQYF. In DNA form, the CDR3 reads TGTGCCAGCAGTCGACCCTCGCTGTGGGAAGGAGATACGCAGTATTTT.